The 11 T cell receptor beta chains given below trace back to one sample, sequenced in a study of blood T cells in healthy people across ages. Next came a second PCR, run for about 7 to 12 cycles, which used a sample-barcoded 5' primer along with a J-beta primer mix. TCRdb re-analysed the 5' RACE reads in MiXCR, keeping a single row per CDR3 protein. The table shows about 1.7 million distinct CDR3 sequences, with under 30% occurring only once. Specimen: blood. Every receptor here comes from a woman aged 25 to 39 in good health.

This clonotype was seen repeatedly, ten times or more. This chain connects TRBV5-1 to TRBJ1-2; weak D call: TRBD1 (5 bases). V lost 4 bases and J lost 6, with 13 bases in between. Germline values: CDR1 SGHRS, CDR2 YFSETQ. There are 13 residues in the CDR3. The CDR3 bases are TGCGCCAGCAGCGATGGGGGAGAAGATGGCTACACCTTC. Protein: CASSDGGEDGYTF.

V is TRBV28 and J is TRBJ2-1; 7 nucleotides agree with TRBD1. The ends lost 3 bases at V and 6 bases at J; junction bases unmatched: 17. The length of the CDR3 is 18 residues. Germline V CDR1 and CDR2: MDHEN, SYDVKM. This CDR3 is CASSFDRPHRGGRNEQFF. The CDR3 DNA sequence: TGTGCCAGCAGTTTCGATCGGCCCCACAGGGGCGGACGCAATGAGCAGTTCTTC.

The gene calls are TRBV20-1 and TRBJ2-5, with 9 nucleotides matching TRBD2. With the DNA end fitting TRBJ2-7 better, the J assignment may be wrong. Germline V gene lookup returns CDR1 DFQATT and CDR2 SNEGSKA (reference sequence). The CDR3 is 13 amino acids. In DNA form, the CDR3 reads TGCAGTGCTAGACTTGGACTAGCGTACGAGCAGTACTTC. Translated: CSARLGLAYEQYF.

This clonotype was seen only a few times. This rearrangement joins TRBV7-2 to TRBJ2-7; no clear D gene. Trimming took off 6 bases at V and 5 bases at J, with 11 bases between the two ends. Germline assignment: CDR1 SGHTA and CDR2 FQGNSA. The length of the CDR3 is 12 residues. The CDR3: CASSPWSNEQYF. For the CDR3, the DNA is TGTGCCAGCAGTCCCTGGTCGAACGAGCAGTACTTC.

The rearrangement uses TRBV19 and TRBJ1-2; D may be TRBD1 (5 bases). The CDR3 contains 12 residues. Germline V lookup: CDR1 LNHDA, CDR2 SQIVND (reference sequence). Trimming pared 9 bases from V and 6 bases from J, leaving 14 bases between. This chain's CDR3 is CASVIGGHGYTF. The CDR3 DNA sequence: TGTGCCAGCGTAATCGGGGGACATGGCTACACCTTC.

This clonotype was detected a few times. The chain recombines TRBV7-9 with TRBJ2-7, with D tentatively TRBD2 (6 bases). Trimming took off 4 bases at V and 0 bases at J, with 13 bases between the two ends. The CDR3 has 15 residues. From germline, CDR1 is SEHNR and CDR2 FQNEAQ (reference sequence). DNA for the CDR3: TGTGCCAGCAGCTCTACCGTGGGGGGCTCCTACGAGCAGTACTTC. The encoded protein is CASSSTVGGSYEQYF. Full variable domain (outside the CDR3, taken from reference TRBV7-9 and TRBJ2-7): DTGVSQNPRHKITKRGQNVTFRCDPISEHNRLYWYRQTLGQGPEFLTYFQNEAQLEKSRLLSDRFSAERPKGSFSTLEIQRTEQGDSAMYLCASSSTVGGSYEQYFGPGTRLTVT.

For this clonotype: A read error is possible here, since a much larger clone lies one base away. The CDR3 loop reads CSARPGLTTDTRYF. The CDR3 DNA reads TGCAGTGCTAGACCGGGACTCACCACAGATACGCGGTATTTT. The V and J genes are TRBV20-1 and TRBJ2-3; tentatively, D is TRBD2 (6 bases). This CDR3 spans 14 amino acids. The germline V gene has CDR1 DFQATT and CDR2 SNEGSKA (reference sequence).

The gene calls are TRBV2 and TRBJ2-1, with a possible D match to TRBD2 (5 bases). Germline loops: CDR1 SNHLY, CDR2 FYNNEI. This CDR3 has 13 residues. Trimming took off 6 bases at V and 5 bases at J, with 11 bases between the two ends. The CDR3 is CASRDDYNNEQFF. The CDR3 DNA follows: TGTGCCAGCAGAGATGACTACAACAATGAGCAGTTCTTC.

This clonotype was recorded a few times. The chain has TRBV12-3 or TRBV12-4 and TRBJ2-1; D may be TRBD1 or TRBD2 (5 bases each). Trimming stripped 8 bases from V and 3 bases from J, with 17 bases between. The CDR3 contains 15 residues. CDR3 protein: CASSRRGVNYNEQFF. In DNA, the CDR3 is TGTGCCAGCTCACGTAGAGGGGTAAACTACAATGAGCAGTTCTTC.

This chain connects TRBV20-1 to TRBJ2-3, with TRBD2 identical over 8 bases. Germline CDR1 DFQATT, CDR2 SNEGSKA (reference sequence). V lost 3 bases, J lost 1 base, and 9 bases stayed unmatched. This CDR3 is 16 amino acids long. The CDR3 DNA follows: TGCAGTGCTAGCCCCTTTAGCGGGAAAGGCACAGATACGCAGTATTTT. It encodes CSASPFSGKGTDTQYF.

V and J are TRBV28 and TRBJ1-2; D is ambiguous. The germline V and J ends were trimmed by 7 bases and 7 bases, with 19 bases remaining between them. The CDR3 is made up of 14 amino acids. Per germline, CDR1 MDHEN and CDR2 SYDVKM. CDR3 sequence: CASTPRFRDAGYTF. DNA for the CDR3: TGTGCCAGCACCCCCCGGTTTCGGGATGCTGGCTACACCTTC.